The rows below give T cell receptor beta chains drawn from one sample of a study of OX40 agonist ivuxolimab in advanced cancers. TCRdb's table, derived via immunoSEQ multiplex PCR, lists solely in-frame clones and lacks some. Among approximately 74,000 clones listed, roughly 87% were seen once. Sequenced material: CD4+ or CD8+ T cells sorted from blood, taken in a trial of the OX40 agonist ivuxolimab. These receptors were collected from an adult with an advanced solid tumor such as melanoma, head and neck, liver or kidney cancer. The conserved cysteine and the conserved F or W are not part of the CDR3 here.

j_gene	v_gene	CDR3aa
TRBJ2-3	TRBV27	ASSLSRGPDTQY
TRBJ1-5	TRBV4-1	ASSQGGRVYGNQPQH
TRBJ2-1	TRBV7-2	ASSFHSGGVYNEQF
TRBJ2-5	TRBV30	AWIQGGMAQY
TRBJ2-7	TRBV6-6	ASRRGTSGSGQY
TRBJ1-6	TRBV2	ASTPRYNSPLH
TRBJ2-3	TRBV13	ASSLRLAGVDTQY
TRBJ1-2	TRBV6-5	ASRRPGTLGGYT
TRBJ2-3	TRBV5-8	ATSGQGGDTQY
TRBJ2-3	TRBV11-1	ASRRRGSDTQY
TRBJ2-1	TRBV20-1	SARDFPQQF
TRBJ1-5	TRBV7-9	ASSPGAGGRNQPQH
TRBJ1-4	TRBV6-1	ASSVPGTFEKLF
TRBJ2-3	TRBV6-6	AIVDGSTDTQY
TRBJ1-1	TRBV18	ASSTRTGDAEAF
TRBJ2-7	TRBV5-4	ASSFPSGSSYEQY
TRBJ1-2	TRBV7-2	ASSWNRVATNYGYT
TRBJ1-2	TRBV4-1	ASSQDRRGLGYGYT